This T cell receptor (beta chain) was observed in a study of blood T cell repertoires in COVID-19. The authors' processing: Scientists estimated how many nucleated cells there were by amplifying reference gene primers. TCRdb keeps only in-frame clones here, not all; method: immunoSEQ multiplex PCR. D and trimming come from the DNA, and the V and J calls and clone size come from that table. The sample yields 250,000 to 300,000 clones, around 90% seen once. Researchers sorted participants into cohorts using their self-reported clinical history. Recovery among Cohort 3 donors was established by two negative PCRs, clearance, or symptom resolution. CDR1 is GTSNPN and CDR2 is SVGIG in the germline V gene (reference sequence). The CDR3 covers 14 residues. V lost 0 bases to trimming and J lost 9 bases, with 12 bases between them.

V and J are TRBV30 and TRBJ1-6; D may be TRBD1 (5 bases). Sequencing used PBMCs or T cells enriched from blood (not recorded which). The clonotype was recovered from a woman between 35 and 50 years old who had recovered from COVID-19. CDR3 region: CAWSVPGGVSPLHF. Written as DNA, the CDR3 is TGTGCCTGGAGTGTCCCAGGAGGGGTTTCACCCCTCCACTTT. The full variable domain, its missing parts supplied by reference TRBV30 and TRBJ1-6, is SQTIHQWPATLVQPVGSPLSLECTVEGTSNPNLYWYRQAAGRGLQLLFYSVGIGQISSEVPQNLSASRPQDRQFILSSKKLLLSDSGFYLCAWSVPGGVSPLHFGNGTRLTVT.